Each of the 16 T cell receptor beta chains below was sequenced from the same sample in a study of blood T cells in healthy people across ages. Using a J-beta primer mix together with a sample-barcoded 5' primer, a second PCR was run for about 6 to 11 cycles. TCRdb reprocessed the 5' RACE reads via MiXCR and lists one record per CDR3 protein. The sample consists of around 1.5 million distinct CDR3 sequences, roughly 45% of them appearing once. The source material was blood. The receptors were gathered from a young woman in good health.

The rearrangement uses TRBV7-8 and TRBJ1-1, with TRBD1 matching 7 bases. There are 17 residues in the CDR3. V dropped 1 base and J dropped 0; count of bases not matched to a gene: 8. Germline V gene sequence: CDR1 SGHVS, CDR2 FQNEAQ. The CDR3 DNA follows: TGTGCCAGCAGCTTAGGGGGGACAGTGTCGGTGAACACTGAAGCTTTCTTT. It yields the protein CASSLGGTVSVNTEAFF.

The CDR3 sequence is CASSSSGTRGVMNTEAFF. Here the CDR3 DNA reads TGCGCCAGCAGCTCATCCGGGACCCGAGGAGTGATGAACACTGAAGCTTTCTTT. The chain employs TRBV5-1 and TRBJ1-1, with D possibly being TRBD1 (5 bases). Trimming took 3 bases from V and 0 from J, leaving 21 bases between them. The CDR3 covers 18 residues. Per germline, CDR1 SGHRS and CDR2 YFSETQ.

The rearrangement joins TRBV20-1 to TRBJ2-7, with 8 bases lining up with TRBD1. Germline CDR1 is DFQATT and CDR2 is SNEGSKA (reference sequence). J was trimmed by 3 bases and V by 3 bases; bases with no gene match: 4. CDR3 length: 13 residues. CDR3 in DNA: TGCAGTGCTAGTGACAGGGGCAACTACGAGCAGTACTTC. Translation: CSASDRGNYEQYF.

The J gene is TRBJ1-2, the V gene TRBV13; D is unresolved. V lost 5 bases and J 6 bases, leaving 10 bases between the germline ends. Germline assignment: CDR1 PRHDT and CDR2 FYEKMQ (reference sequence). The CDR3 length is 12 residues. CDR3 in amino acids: CASSPTRNGYTF. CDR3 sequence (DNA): TGTGCCAGCAGCCCTACAAGAAATGGCTACACCTTC.

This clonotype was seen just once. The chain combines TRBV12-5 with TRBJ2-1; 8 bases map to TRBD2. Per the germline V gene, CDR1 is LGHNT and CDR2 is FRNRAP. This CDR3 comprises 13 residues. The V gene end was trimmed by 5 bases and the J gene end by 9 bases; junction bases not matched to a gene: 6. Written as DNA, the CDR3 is TGTGCTAGTGGTCAGGGACTAGATCGTGAGCAGTTCTTC. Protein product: CASGQGLDREQFF.

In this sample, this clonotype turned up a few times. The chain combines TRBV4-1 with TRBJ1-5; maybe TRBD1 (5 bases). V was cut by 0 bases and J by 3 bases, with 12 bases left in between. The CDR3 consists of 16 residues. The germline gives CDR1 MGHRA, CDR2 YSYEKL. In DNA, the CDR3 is TGCGCCAGCAGCCAAGAGGGGGAACCACTCAATCAGCCCCAGCATTTT. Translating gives CASSQEGEPLNQPQHF.

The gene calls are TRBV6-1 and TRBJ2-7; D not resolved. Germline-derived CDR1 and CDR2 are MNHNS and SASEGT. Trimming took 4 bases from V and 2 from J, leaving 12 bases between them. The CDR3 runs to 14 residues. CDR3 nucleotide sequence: TGTGCCAGCAGTGTTGGGGTAGAGCCCTACGAGCAGTACTTC. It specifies CASSVGVEPYEQYF.

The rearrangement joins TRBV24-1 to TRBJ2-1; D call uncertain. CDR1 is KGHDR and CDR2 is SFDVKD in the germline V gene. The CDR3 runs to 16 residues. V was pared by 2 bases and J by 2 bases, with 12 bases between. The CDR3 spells CATSDSSGRAYNEQFF. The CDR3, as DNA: TGTGCCACCAGTGATTCATCAGGTCGGGCCTACAATGAGCAGTTCTTC.

The CDR3 DNA reads TGCGCCAGCAGCCCCGGGACTAGCGGGGAGGAGCAGTTCTTC. Its translation: CASSPGTSGEEQFF. The V and J genes are TRBV5-1 and TRBJ2-1; TRBD2 matches 13 bases. The V gene end was trimmed by 4 bases and the J gene end by 10 bases; junction bases not matched to a gene: 5. CDR1 and CDR2 (germline): SGHRS, YFSETQ. The CDR3 loop spans 14 amino acids.

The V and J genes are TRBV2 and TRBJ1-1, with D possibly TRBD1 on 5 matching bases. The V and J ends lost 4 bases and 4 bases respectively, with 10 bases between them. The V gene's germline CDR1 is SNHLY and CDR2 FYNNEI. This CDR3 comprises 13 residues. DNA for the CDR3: TGTGCCAGCAGTGTGGAGGGGCTCACTGAAGCTTTCTTT. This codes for CASSVEGLTEAFF.

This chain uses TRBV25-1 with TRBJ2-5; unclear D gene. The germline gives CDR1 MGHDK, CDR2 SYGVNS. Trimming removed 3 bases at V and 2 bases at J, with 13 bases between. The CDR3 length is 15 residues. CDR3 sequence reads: CASSDDRSLQETQYF. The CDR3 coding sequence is TGTGCCAGCAGTGACGACCGGTCCCTACAAGAGACCCAGTACTTC.

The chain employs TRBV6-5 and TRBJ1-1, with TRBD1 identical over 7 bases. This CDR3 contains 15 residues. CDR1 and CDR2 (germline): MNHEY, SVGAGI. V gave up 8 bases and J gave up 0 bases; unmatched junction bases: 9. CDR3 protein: CASQRDSALNTEAFF. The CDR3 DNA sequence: TGTGCCAGCCAAAGGGACAGTGCTTTGAACACTGAAGCTTTCTTT.

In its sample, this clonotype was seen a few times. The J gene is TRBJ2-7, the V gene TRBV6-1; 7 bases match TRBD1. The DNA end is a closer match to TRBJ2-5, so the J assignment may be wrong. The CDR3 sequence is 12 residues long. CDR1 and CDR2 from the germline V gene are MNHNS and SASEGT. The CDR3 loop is CASSQQGETQYF. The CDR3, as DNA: TGTGCCAGCAGTCAACAGGGGGAGACCCAGTACTTC.

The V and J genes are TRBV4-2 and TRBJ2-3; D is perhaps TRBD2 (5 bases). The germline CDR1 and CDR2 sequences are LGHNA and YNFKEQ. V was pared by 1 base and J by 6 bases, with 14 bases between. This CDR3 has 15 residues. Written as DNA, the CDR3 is TGTGCCAGCAGCCAAGTGGACTCAAATGGCGATACGCAGTATTTT. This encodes CASSQVDSNGDTQYF.

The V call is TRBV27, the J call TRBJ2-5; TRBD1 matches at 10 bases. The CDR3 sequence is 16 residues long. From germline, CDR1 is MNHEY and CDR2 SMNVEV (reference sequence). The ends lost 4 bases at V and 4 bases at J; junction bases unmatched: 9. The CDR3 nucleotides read TGTGCCAGCAGTTCAAGGTCGACAGGGGGCAGAGAGACCCAGTACTTC. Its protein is CASSSRSTGGRETQYF.

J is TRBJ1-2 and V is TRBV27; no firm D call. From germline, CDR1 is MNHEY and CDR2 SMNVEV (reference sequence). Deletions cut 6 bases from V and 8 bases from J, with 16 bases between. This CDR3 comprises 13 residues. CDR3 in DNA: TGTGCCAGCAGCCCAGGCGGGGTACGGGGCTACACCTTC. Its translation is CASSPGGVRGYTF.